One and the same sample provided the 30 T cell receptor beta chains below, sequenced in a study of beta chain features in type 1 diabetes. The whole isolated RNA underwent reverse transcription, so sequencing captured expressed TCRB transcripts. The data were produced by immunoSEQ multiplex PCR, yet TCRdb's version contains in-frame clones alone and is incomplete. The sample records about 240,000 clones, about 26% being singletons. Specimen: central memory CD4+ T cells from blood. These receptors were collected from a man under 40 in good health.

This clone was seen only a few times. The J gene is TRBJ2-3, the V gene TRBV5-6; 8 bases match TRBD2. V lost 1 base to trimming and J lost 5 bases; unmatched junction nucleotides: 9. Germline V gives CDR1 SGHDT, CDR2 YYEEEE. The CDR3 totals 16 residues. For the CDR3, the DNA is TGTGCCAGCAGCTTGTCCGTCGGGGGGGCAGTAGATACGCAGTATTTT. Protein sequence: CASSLSVGGAVDTQYF.

In regard to this clone: At the DNA level, this CDR3 is encoded by other sequences in the same sample as well. The chain uses TRBV28 and TRBJ2-5; perhaps TRBD2 as D (6 bases). V was clipped by 10 bases and J by 7 bases, with 22 bases between them. The germline CDR1 and CDR2 sequences are MDHEN and SYDVKM. This CDR3 is 14 amino acids long. The CDR3 here is CATIGLEGGRTQYF. The CDR3 nucleotides read TGTGCCACCATCGGGCTGGAAGGAGGGCGGACCCAGTACTTC.

The rearrangement uses TRBV28 and TRBJ1-6; D uncertain. Trimming pared 5 bases from V and 6 bases from J, leaving 5 bases between. The CDR3 is made up of 12 amino acids. Germline loops: CDR1 MDHEN, CDR2 SYDVKM. The CDR3 DNA follows: TGTGCCAGCAGTCCCTCTAATTCACCCCTCCACTTT. Translated, it gives CASSPSNSPLHF.

This clone was counted many times. The same CDR3 is also encoded by other DNA sequences in this sample. In DNA form, the CDR3 reads TGTGCCAGCAGCTTAGCTAGCGGGAGGTCCTACAATGAGCAGTTCTTC. It specifies CASSLASGRSYNEQFF. The chain couples TRBV7-2 to TRBJ2-1; 10 bases agree with TRBD2. V lost 0 bases, J lost 1 base, and 0 bases stayed unmatched. CDR3 length: 16 amino acids. The germline CDR1 and CDR2 sequences are SGHTA and FQGNSA.

In this sample, this clone turned up a few times. V and J are TRBV10-3 and TRBJ2-3, with D possibly being TRBD2 (6 bases). The CDR3 has 14 residues. Trimming cost V 1 base and J 4 bases, with 9 bases left between them. The germline CDR1 and CDR2 sequences are ENHRY and SYGVKD. CDR3 sequence (DNA): TGTGCCATCAGTGAGTGGAGGGCACCAGATACGCAGTATTTT. Its translation is CAISEWRAPDTQYF.

Points on this clone: This sequence is one base from a far larger clone and is likely a read error. The chain employs TRBV5-6 and TRBJ2-4; D may match TRBD1 or TRBD2 (6 bases each). The CDR3 covers 15 residues. The V end was cut by 1 base, the J end by 8 bases, with 16 bases between. Germline V gives CDR1 SGHDT, CDR2 YYEEEE. The CDR3 nucleotides are TGTGCCAGCAGCTTGCTCCGAAACAGGGAGGACATTCAGTACTTC. Amino acid sequence: CASSLLRNREDIQYF.

This clone was observed a handful of times. CDR3: CAWGGGPLETQYF. DNA of the CDR3: TGTGCCTGGGGGGGAGGTCCCTTAGAGACCCAGTACTTC. The genes are TRBV30 and TRBJ2-5, with D possibly TRBD2 on 6 matching bases. CDR1 is GTSNPN and CDR2 is SVGIG in the germline V gene (reference sequence). V was clipped by 5 bases and J by 4 bases, with 14 bases between them. This CDR3 is 13 amino acids long.

In this sample, this clone turned up many times. The chain is built from TRBV19 and TRBJ1-6, with 8 bases aligning to TRBD1. The CDR3 has 15 amino acids. Germline-derived CDR1 and CDR2 are LNHDA and SQIVND (reference sequence). The J segment lost 7 bases and the V segment lost 3 bases, leaving 5 bases of the junction unmatched. CDR3 protein: CASSIGQGANSPLHF. In DNA form, the CDR3 reads TGTGCCAGTAGTATCGGCCAGGGGGCGAATTCACCCCTCCACTTT.

J is TRBJ1-5 and V is TRBV28; the D is unclear. Trimming shortened V by 6 bases and J by 1 base, and 7 bases separated the two germline ends. CDR1 MDHEN and CDR2 SYDVKM come from the germline V gene. The CDR3 length is 13 residues. CDR3 region: CASRTTSNQPQHF. The CDR3 DNA reads TGTGCCAGCAGGACGACGAGCAATCAGCCCCAGCATTTT.

This clone was observed a handful of times. The chain employs TRBV29-1 and TRBJ1-2; no firm D call. Trimming removed 1 base from V and 4 bases from J, with 16 bases in between. This CDR3 spans 15 amino acids. CDR1 is SQVTM and CDR2 is ANQGSEA in the germline V gene. CDR3 region: CSVEGGLTGVYGYTF. The CDR3 DNA is TGCAGCGTTGAAGGTGGGCTAACGGGTGTCTATGGCTACACCTTC.

The chain employs TRBV18 and TRBJ2-2; D gene uncertain. Germline CDR1 is KGHSH and CDR2 is LQKENI. The CDR3 spans 14 residues. V dropped 3 bases and J dropped 5 bases, with 10 bases sitting between them. The DNA of the CDR3 is TGTGCCAGCTCACCCCCGGCGAGGACCGGGGAGCTGTTTTTT. It encodes CASSPPARTGELFF.

This clone was observed many times. The chain uses TRBV30 and TRBJ2-3; 7 nucleotides agree with TRBD2. J was trimmed by 2 bases and V by 0 bases; bases with no gene match: 5. The CDR3 is made up of 15 amino acids. Looked up from germline, CDR1 is GTSNPN and CDR2 is SVGIG (reference sequence). As DNA, the CDR3 is TGTGCCTGGAGTGTAGGTCTAGCGGTCACAGATACGCAGTATTTT. Its protein product is CAWSVGLAVTDTQYF.

The chain carries TRBV7-9 and TRBJ1-1, with a weak D call TRBD1 (5 bases). The V gene's germline CDR1 is SEHNR and CDR2 FQNEAQ (reference sequence). Trimming took 1 base from V and 1 from J, leaving 7 bases between them. The CDR3 is 14 amino acids. CDR3 loop: CASSLGGPNTEAFF. In DNA form, the CDR3 reads TGTGCCAGCAGCTTAGGGGGACCGAACACTGAAGCTTTCTTT.

On this clone itself: The same CDR3 also results from other DNA sequences found in this sample. The V call is TRBV6-5, the J call TRBJ2-7; 8 bases agree with TRBD2. Trimming cost V 3 bases and J 3 bases; bases outside gene matches: 4. The CDR3 is 14 residues long. Per germline, CDR1 MNHEY and CDR2 SVGAGI. This chain's CDR3 is CASSYAGGDYEQYF. CDR3 DNA sequence: TGTGCCAGCAGTTATGCGGGAGGAGACTACGAGCAGTACTTC.

This clone has a handful of counts. The junction departs from germline at one end; a sequencing error may be responsible. This chain links TRBV5-4 with TRBJ2-7; 8 nucleotides match TRBD2. The CDR3 loop spans 17 amino acids. Germline V lookup: CDR1 SGHNT, CDR2 YYREEE (reference sequence). The CDR3 reads CSSSLGLLGLAGREQYF. CDR3 nucleotides: TGTTCCAGCAGCTTGGGATTATTGGGCTTAGCGGGGAGGGAGCAGTACTTC. Supplemented by reference TRBV5-4 and TRBJ2-7, the full variable domain reads ETGVTQSPTHLIKTRGQQVTLRCSSQSGHNTVSWYQQALGQGPQFIFQYYREEENGRGNFPPRFSGLQFPNYSSELNVNALELDDSALYLCSSSLGLLGLAGREQYFGPGTRLTVT.

This clone was found a few times. This sample includes further DNA sequences coding for the same CDR3. The chain combines TRBV29-1 with TRBJ1-2, with no clear D. This CDR3 region has 10 residues. In germline, CDR1 is SQVTM, CDR2 ANQGSEA. Trimming pared 4 bases from V and 3 bases from J, leaving 3 bases between. The CDR3 loop reads CSVADYGYTF. CDR3 sequence (DNA): TGCAGCGTTGCAGACTATGGCTACACCTTC.

This clone has only a few counts. The gene calls are TRBV5-4 and TRBJ2-5; D gene uncertain. This CDR3 region has 15 residues. V was pared by 3 bases and J by 3 bases, with 15 bases between. CDR1 and CDR2 (germline): SGHNT, YYREEE (reference sequence). The CDR3 sequence: CASSSNGILKETQYF. The CDR3 DNA reads TGTGCCAGCAGCTCGAATGGCATCTTGAAAGAGACCCAGTACTTC.

This clone was detected a few times. The chain couples TRBV5-4 to TRBJ2-7, with no clear D. Germline CDR1 SGHNT, CDR2 YYREEE (reference sequence). With 5 bases removed from V and 2 bases from J, the gap between germline ends came to 17 bases. The CDR3 is 15 amino acids. CDR3 coding DNA: TGTGCCAGCAGTCGACAAGGCCAGCTCGCCTACGAGCAGTACTTC. Translating gives CASSRQGQLAYEQYF.

The chain uses TRBV30 and TRBJ1-3, with a tentative D call TRBD1 (5 bases). CDR1 and CDR2 from the germline V gene are GTSNPN and SVGIG (reference sequence). This CDR3 has 13 residues. V shed 0 bases and J shed 2 bases, with 5 bases lying between them. The CDR3 here is CAWSVGAGNTIYF. The CDR3 DNA is TGTGCCTGGAGTGTAGGGGCTGGAAACACCATATATTTT. The variable domain in full, completed from reference TRBV30 and TRBJ1-3, reads SQTIHQWPATLVQPVGSPLSLECTVEGTSNPNLYWYRQAAGRGLQLLFYSVGIGQISSEVPQNLSASRPQDRQFILSSKKLLLSDSGFYLCAWSVGAGNTIYFGEGSWLTVV.

This clone was counted a single time. The CDR3 sequence: CASSDSSYNEQFF. The CDR3 coding sequence is TGTGCCAGCAGTGACTCTTCCTACAATGAGCAGTTCTTC. The V gene is TRBV2, the J gene TRBJ2-1; no firm D call. The germline CDR1 and CDR2 sequences are SNHLY and FYNNEI. V was pared by 3 bases and J by 1 base, with 4 bases between. This CDR3 region has 13 residues. Using reference TRBV2 and TRBJ2-1 for the parts outside the CDR3, the full variable domain is EPEVTQTPSHQVTQMGQEVILRCVPISNHLYFYWYRQILGQKVEFLVSFYNNEISEKSEIFDDQFSVERPDGSNFTLKIRSTKLEDSAMYFCASSDSSYNEQFFGPGTRLTVL.

The V gene is TRBV6-5, the J gene TRBJ1-2, with 7 positions matching TRBD1. V dropped 2 bases and J dropped 10; count of bases not matched to a gene: 7. From germline, CDR1 is MNHEY and CDR2 SVGAGI. There are 13 residues in the CDR3. The DNA of the CDR3 is TGTGCCAGCAGTTACGATTTGACAGGGTACTACACCTTC. Its translation is CASSYDLTGYYTF.

The chain couples TRBV10-3 to TRBJ2-1, with 7 bases lining up with TRBD1. Germline CDR1 is ENHRY and CDR2 is SYGVKD. Losses at the gene ends were 2 bases for V and 3 bases for J; bases not matched to a gene: 7. The CDR3 has 16 amino acids. The CDR3 DNA sequence: TGTGCCATCAGTGAGAAGGGGGCCAGGAGCTACAATGAGCAGTTCTTC. It is translated as CAISEKGARSYNEQFF.

This clone was seen at least ten times. The chain uses TRBV7-2 and TRBJ2-7, with 10 bases matching TRBD1. V trimming: 5 bases; J trimming: 4 bases; junction bases outside the gene matches: 5. Germline CDR1 is SGHTA and CDR2 is FQGNSA. The CDR3 spans 14 residues. CDR3 sequence: CASSTGTGVYEQYF. CDR3 nucleotide sequence: TGTGCCAGCAGCACCGGGACAGGGGTATACGAGCAGTACTTC.

This clone has just a few counts. The gene calls are TRBV4-3 and TRBJ2-5; D not resolved. Between the trimmed V and J ends, which lost 4 bases and 7 bases, there was a span of 13 bases. The CDR3 runs 13 residues. Germline values: CDR1 LGHNA, CDR2 YSLEER. The CDR3: CASSPFGEATQYF. In nucleotides, the CDR3 is TGCGCCAGCAGCCCCTTTGGTGAAGCGACCCAGTACTTC.

This clone was seen only a few times. The chain links TRBV5-4 to TRBJ1-2, with a possible D match to TRBD1 (6 bases). Germline V gene sequence: CDR1 SGHNT, CDR2 YYREEE (reference sequence). The CDR3 runs 13 residues. V was clipped by 4 bases and J by 5 bases, with 12 bases between them. The DNA of the CDR3 is TGTGCCAGCAGCCAGGGGCAGGAGTATGGCTACACCTTC. As protein: CASSQGQEYGYTF.

A few counts support this clone. The chain joins TRBV29-1 to TRBJ2-5; 9 bases map to TRBD1. Germline trimming cut 3 bases from V and 4 bases from J; bases unmatched to any gene: 6. This CDR3 comprises 14 residues. CDR1 and CDR2 from the germline V gene are SQVTM and ANQGSEA. In DNA form, the CDR3 reads TGCAGCGTTGAGAGGACAGGGGTACGAGAGACCCAGTACTTC. As protein: CSVERTGVRETQYF.

The gene calls are TRBV27 and TRBJ1-6; 8 nucleotides agree with TRBD1. Per the germline V gene, CDR1 is MNHEY and CDR2 is SMNVEV (reference sequence). Losses at the gene ends were 5 bases for V and 9 bases for J; bases not matched to a gene: 6. The CDR3 is 14 residues long. Here the CDR3 DNA reads TGTGCCAGCAGTCAACAGGGGGTATTTTCACCCCTCCACTTT. Protein sequence: CASSQQGVFSPLHF.

In this sample, this clone turned up a few times. The chain employs TRBV7-8 and TRBJ2-1; 8 bases align to TRBD2. V was pared by 1 base and J by 5 bases, with 7 bases of the junction left unmatched. The CDR3 sequence is 16 residues long. CDR1 is SGHVS and CDR2 is FQNEAQ in the germline V gene. The CDR3 region is CASSLVGGRSDNEQFF. CDR3 nucleotide sequence: TGTGCCAGCAGCTTAGTAGGCGGGAGGAGCGACAATGAGCAGTTCTTC.

The chain joins TRBV2 to TRBJ2-6; a possible D gene is TRBD2 (5 bases). Germline CDR1 SNHLY, CDR2 FYNNEI. The CDR3 contains 14 residues. V dropped 8 bases and J dropped 3 bases, with 11 bases sitting between them. As DNA, the CDR3 is TGTGCCAGCGCCAGGAGGAATGGGGCCAACGTCCTGACTTTC. As protein: CASARRNGANVLTF. Full variable domain (outside the CDR3, taken from reference TRBV2 and TRBJ2-6): EPEVTQTPSHQVTQMGQEVILRCVPISNHLYFYWYRQILGQKVEFLVSFYNNEISEKSEIFDDQFSVERPDGSNFTLKIRSTKLEDSAMYFCASARRNGANVLTFGAGSRLTVL.

This rearrangement joins TRBV12-5 to TRBJ2-7; 7 bases are a match to TRBD1. The germline CDR1 and CDR2 sequences are LGHNT and FRNRAP. The length of the CDR3 is 13 residues. J lost 6 bases, V lost 2 bases, and 4 bases had no gene match. The CDR3 here is CASGLQGVGEQYF. In nucleotides, the CDR3 is TGTGCTAGTGGTTTGCAGGGGGTCGGCGAGCAGTACTTC.